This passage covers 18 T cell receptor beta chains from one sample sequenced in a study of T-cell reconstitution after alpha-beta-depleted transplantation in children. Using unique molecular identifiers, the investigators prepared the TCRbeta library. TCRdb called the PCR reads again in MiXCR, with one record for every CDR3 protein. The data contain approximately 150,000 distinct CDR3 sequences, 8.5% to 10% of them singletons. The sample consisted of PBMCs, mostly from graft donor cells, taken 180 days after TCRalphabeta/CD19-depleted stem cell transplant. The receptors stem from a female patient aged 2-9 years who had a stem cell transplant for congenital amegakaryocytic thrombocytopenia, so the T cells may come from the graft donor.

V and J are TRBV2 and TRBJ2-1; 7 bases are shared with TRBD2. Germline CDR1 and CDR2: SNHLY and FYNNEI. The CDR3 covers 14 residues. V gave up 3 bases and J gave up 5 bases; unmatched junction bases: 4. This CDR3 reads CASSESSGHNEQFF. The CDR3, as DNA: TGTGCCAGCAGTGAGTCTAGCGGTCACAATGAGCAGTTCTTC. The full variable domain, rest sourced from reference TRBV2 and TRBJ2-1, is EPEVTQTPSHQVTQMGQEVILRCVPISNHLYFYWYRQILGQKVEFLVSFYNNEISEKSEIFDDQFSVERPDGSNFTLKIRSTKLEDSAMYFCASSESSGHNEQFFGPGTRLTVL.

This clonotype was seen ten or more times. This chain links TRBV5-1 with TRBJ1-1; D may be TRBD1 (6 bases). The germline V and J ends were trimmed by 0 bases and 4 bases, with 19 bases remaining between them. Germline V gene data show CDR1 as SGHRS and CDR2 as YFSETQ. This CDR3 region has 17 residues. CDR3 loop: CASSLAKVGGGITEAFF. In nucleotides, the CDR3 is TGCGCCAGCAGCTTGGCCAAGGTAGGGGGAGGAATCACTGAAGCTTTCTTT.

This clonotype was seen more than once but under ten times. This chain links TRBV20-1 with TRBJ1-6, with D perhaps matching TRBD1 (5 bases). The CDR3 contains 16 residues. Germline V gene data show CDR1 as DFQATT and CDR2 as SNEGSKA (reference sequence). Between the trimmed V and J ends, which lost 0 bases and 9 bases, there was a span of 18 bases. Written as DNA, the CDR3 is TGCAGTGCTAGAGATCAGGGAATCGTTTACGGTTCACCCCTCCACTTT. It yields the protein CSARDQGIVYGSPLHF.

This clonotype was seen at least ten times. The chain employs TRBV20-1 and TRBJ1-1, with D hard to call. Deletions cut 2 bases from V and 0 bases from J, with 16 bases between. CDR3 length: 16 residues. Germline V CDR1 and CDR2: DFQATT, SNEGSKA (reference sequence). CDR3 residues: CSARIPQQSLNTEAFF. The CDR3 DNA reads TGCAGTGCTAGAATTCCCCAACAGAGTTTGAACACTGAAGCTTTCTTT.

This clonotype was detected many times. The DNA of the CDR3 is TGTGCCAGCAGCCCCTGGGACTTTTTCTCCCGCACAGATACGCAGTATTTT. Translating gives CASSPWDFFSRTDTQYF. The V gene is TRBV5-4, the J gene TRBJ2-3, with D perhaps matching TRBD2 (6 bases). This CDR3 is 17 amino acids long. Trimming took 4 bases from V and 1 from J, leaving 19 bases between them. Germline V gene data show CDR1 as SGHNT and CDR2 as YYREEE (reference sequence).

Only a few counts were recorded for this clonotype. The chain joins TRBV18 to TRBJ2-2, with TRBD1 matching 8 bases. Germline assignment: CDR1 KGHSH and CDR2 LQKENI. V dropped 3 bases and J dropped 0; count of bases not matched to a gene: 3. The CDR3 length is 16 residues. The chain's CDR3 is CASSPWTGSNTGELFF. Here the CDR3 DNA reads TGTGCCAGCTCACCGTGGACAGGGTCGAACACCGGGGAGCTGTTTTTT.

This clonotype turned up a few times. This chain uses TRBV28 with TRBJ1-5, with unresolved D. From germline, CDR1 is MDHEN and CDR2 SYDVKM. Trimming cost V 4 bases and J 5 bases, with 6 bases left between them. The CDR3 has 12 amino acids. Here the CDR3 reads CASSSRDQPQHF. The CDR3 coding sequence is TGTGCCAGCAGTTCAAGGGATCAGCCCCAGCATTTT.

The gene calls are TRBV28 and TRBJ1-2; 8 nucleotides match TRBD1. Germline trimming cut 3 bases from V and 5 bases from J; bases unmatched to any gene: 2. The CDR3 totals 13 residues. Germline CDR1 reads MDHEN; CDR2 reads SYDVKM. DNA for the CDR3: TGTGCCAGCAGTTTGCGACAGGGGTATGGCTACACCTTC. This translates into CASSLRQGYGYTF.

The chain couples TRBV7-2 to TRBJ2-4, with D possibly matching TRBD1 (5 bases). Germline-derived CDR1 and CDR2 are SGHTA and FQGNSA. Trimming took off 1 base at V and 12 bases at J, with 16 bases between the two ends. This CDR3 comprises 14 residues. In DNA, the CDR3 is TGTGCCAGCAGCTTAGGCAGGGCGGTAGACAGTCAGTACTTC. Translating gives CASSLGRAVDSQYF.

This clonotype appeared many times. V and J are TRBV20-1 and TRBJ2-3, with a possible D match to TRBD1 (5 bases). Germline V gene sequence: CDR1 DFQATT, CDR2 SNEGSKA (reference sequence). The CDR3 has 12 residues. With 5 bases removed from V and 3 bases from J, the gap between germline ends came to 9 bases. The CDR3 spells CSALSGTDTQYF. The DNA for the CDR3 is TGCAGTGCTCTCTCAGGGACAGATACGCAGTATTTT.

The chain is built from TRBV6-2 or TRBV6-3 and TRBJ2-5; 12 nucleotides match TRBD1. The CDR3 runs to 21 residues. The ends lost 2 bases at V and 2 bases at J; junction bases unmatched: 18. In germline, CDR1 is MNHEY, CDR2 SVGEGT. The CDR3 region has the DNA TGTGCCAGCAGTTACGAGGGACAGGGGGCGTTACAACTACTCGGGCAAGAGACCCAGTACTTC. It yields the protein CASSYEGQGALQLLGQETQYF.

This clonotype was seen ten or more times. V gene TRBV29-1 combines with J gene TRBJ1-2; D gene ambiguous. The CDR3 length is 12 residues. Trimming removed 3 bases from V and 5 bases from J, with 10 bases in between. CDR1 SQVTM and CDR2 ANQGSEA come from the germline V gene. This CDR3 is CSVDGFRYGYTF. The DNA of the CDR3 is TGCAGCGTTGATGGGTTTCGGTATGGCTACACCTTC.

CDR3 sequence: CSVRPGGGSYEQYF. Written as DNA, the CDR3 is TGCAGTGTTCGGCCGGGGGGGGGCTCCTACGAGCAGTACTTC. The chain carries TRBV20-1 and TRBJ2-7; TRBD2 matches at 8 bases. Germline-derived CDR1 and CDR2 are DFQATT and SNEGSKA (reference sequence). The CDR3 totals 14 residues. V shed 7 bases and J 0 bases; nucleotides not matched to a gene: 8.

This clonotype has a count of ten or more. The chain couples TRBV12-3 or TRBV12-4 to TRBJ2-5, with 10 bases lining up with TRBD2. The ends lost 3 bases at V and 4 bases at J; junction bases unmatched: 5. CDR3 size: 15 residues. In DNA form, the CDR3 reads TGTGCCAGCAGTTTGTCGGGACTAGCGAGAGAGACCCAGTACTTC. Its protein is CASSLSGLARETQYF.

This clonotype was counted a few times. Written as DNA, the CDR3 is TGCGCCAGCAGCCGGGACAGGAACCATCAGACAGATACGCAGTATTTT. It yields the protein CASSRDRNHQTDTQYF. The chain is built from TRBV5-1 and TRBJ2-3; 8 nucleotides line up with TRBD1. Germline trimming cut 4 bases from V and 3 bases from J; bases unmatched to any gene: 10. This CDR3 region has 16 residues. In germline, CDR1 is SGHRS, CDR2 YFSETQ.

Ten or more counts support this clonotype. The CDR3 sequence is CSAAGLDQETQYF. In DNA form, the CDR3 reads TGCAGTGCTGCGGGACTAGACCAAGAGACCCAGTACTTC. This rearrangement joins TRBV20-1 to TRBJ2-5, with 8 bases fitting TRBD2. This CDR3 is built from 13 residues. The germline gives CDR1 DFQATT, CDR2 SNEGSKA (reference sequence). The trim removed 5 bases at V and 0 bases at J, leaving 2 bases unmatched.

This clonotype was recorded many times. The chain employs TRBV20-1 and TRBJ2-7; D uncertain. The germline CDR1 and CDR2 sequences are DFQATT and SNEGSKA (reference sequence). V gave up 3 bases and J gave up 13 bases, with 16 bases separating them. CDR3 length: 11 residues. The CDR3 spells CSASLSRANYF. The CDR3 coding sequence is TGCAGTGCTAGCCTATCCCGGGCCAACTACTTC.

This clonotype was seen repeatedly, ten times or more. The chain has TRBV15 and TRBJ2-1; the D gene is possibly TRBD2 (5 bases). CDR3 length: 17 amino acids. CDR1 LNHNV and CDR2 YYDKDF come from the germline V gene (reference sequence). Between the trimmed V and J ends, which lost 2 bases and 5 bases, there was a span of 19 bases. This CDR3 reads CATSRSPRAETDNEQFF. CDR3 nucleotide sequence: TGTGCCACCAGCAGATCCCCGAGGGCGGAGACGGACAATGAGCAGTTCTTC.